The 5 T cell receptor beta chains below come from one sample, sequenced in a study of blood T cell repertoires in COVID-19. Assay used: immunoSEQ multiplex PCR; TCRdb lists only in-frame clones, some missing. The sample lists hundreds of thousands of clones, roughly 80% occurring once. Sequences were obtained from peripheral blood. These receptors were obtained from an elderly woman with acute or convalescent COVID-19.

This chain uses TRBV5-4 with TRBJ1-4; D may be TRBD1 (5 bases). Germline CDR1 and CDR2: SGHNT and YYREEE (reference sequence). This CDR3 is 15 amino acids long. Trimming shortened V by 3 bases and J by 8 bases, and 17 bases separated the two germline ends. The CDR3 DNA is TGTGCCAGCAGCTCACCGGGACTGGGTGGAGAAAAACTGTTTTTT. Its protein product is CASSSPGLGGEKLFF. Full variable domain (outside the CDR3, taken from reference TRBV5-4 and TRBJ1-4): ETGVTQSPTHLIKTRGQQVTLRCSSQSGHNTVSWYQQALGQGPQFIFQYYREEENGRGNFPPRFSGLQFPNYSSELNVNALELDDSALYLCASSSPGLGGEKLFFGSGTQLSVL.

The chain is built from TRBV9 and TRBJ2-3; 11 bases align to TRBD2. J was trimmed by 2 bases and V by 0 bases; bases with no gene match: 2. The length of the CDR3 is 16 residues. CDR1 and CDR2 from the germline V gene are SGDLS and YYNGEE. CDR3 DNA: TGTGCCAGCAGCGTAGGGACTAGCGGGCCCACAGATACGCAGTATTTT. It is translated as CASSVGTSGPTDTQYF. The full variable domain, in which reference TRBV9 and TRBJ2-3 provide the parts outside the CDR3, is DSGVTQTPKHLITATGQRVTLRCSPRSGDLSVYWYQQSLDQGLQFLIQYYNGEERAKGNILERFSAQQFPDLHSELNLSSLELGDSALYFCASSVGTSGPTDTQYFGPGTRLTVL.

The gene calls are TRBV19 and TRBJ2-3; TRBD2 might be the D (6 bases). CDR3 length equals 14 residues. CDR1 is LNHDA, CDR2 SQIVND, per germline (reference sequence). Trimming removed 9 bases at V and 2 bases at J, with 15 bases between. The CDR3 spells CASGGRMSTDTQYF. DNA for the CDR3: TGTGCCAGCGGGGGACGGATGTCCACAGATACGCAGTATTTT.

This CDR3 reads CASSSQQGAQGETQYF. Here the CDR3 DNA reads TGTGCCAGTAGTAGTCAACAGGGGGCGCAGGGAGAGACCCAGTACTTC. The rearrangement uses TRBV19 and TRBJ2-5; 9 bases are a match to TRBD1. The CDR3 runs to 16 residues. Germline CDR1 and CDR2: LNHDA and SQIVND (reference sequence). Unmatched junction bases numbered 10, after V lost 4 bases and J lost 4 bases.

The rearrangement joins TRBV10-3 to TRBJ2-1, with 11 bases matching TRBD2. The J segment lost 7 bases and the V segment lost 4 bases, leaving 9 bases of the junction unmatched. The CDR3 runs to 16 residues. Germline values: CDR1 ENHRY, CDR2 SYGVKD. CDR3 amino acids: CAISVNSGGAKNEQFF. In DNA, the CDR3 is TGTGCCATCAGTGTTAATAGCGGGGGGGCTAAGAATGAGCAGTTCTTC.